The clone carrying this T cell receptor beta chain came up a few times. Its specificity is unknown. This entry comes from a study of beta chain features in type 1 diabetes. Sorted populations all exceeded 95% purity. Study findings and constraints: PCR may have favored shorter templates equally in patients and controls. Because the template was cDNA, high-expressing cells might be over-represented. Researchers reported that naive, central memory and Treg TCRB repertoires appeared more similar in patients than in healthy donors.

Investigators reverse transcribed all isolated RNA, so they sequenced expressed TCRB transcripts. Using immunoSEQ multiplex PCR, the repertoire was profiled, and TCRdb retains in-frame clones only, with some absent. In the table there are hundreds of thousands of clones, over 9.5% of which are singletons. From germline, CDR1 is SSHAT and CDR2 FNYEAQ (reference sequence). V was clipped by 5 bases and J by 5 bases, with 18 bases between them. This CDR3 spans 15 amino acids. The TCR comes from a woman younger than 30 in good health. The rearrangement joins TRBV7-7 to TRBJ2-5; D is uncertain. Sequencing input: naive CD4+ T cells from blood. CDR3 bases: TGTGCCAGCAGCCCCCATCAATCAAATCCGGAGACCCAGTACTTC. This encodes CASSPHQSNPETQYF.